This T cell receptor beta chain is drawn from a study of OX40 agonist ivuxolimab in advanced cancers. TCRdb's table, derived via immunoSEQ multiplex PCR, lists solely in-frame clones and lacks some. The table lists approximately 90,000 clones, 70% to 85% of them singletons. The sequence derives from an adult with an advanced solid tumor such as melanoma, head and neck, liver or kidney cancer. Material: CD4+ or CD8+ T cells sorted from blood, obtained in a trial of the OX40 agonist ivuxolimab.

CDR3 in amino acids: CASSFRAGTEAFF. The CDR3 nucleotides are TGTGCCAGCAGCTTCAGGGCGGGGACTGAAGCTTTCTTT. V usage is TRBV5-8 and J usage is TRBJ1-1, with D possibly matching TRBD1 (5 bases). Trimming took 2 bases from V and 5 from J, leaving 10 bases between them. In germline, CDR1 is SGHTS, CDR2 YDEGEE. This CDR3 has 13 amino acids.